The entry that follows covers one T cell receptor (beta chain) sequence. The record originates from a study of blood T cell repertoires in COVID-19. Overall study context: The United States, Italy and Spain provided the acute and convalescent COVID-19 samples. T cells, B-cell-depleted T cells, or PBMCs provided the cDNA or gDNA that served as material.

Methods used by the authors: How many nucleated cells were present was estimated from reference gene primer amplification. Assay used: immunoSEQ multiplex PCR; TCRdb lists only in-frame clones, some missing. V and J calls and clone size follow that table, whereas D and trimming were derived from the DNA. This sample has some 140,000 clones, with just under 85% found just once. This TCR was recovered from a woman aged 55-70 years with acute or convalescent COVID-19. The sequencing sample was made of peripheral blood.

This CDR3 reads CASSPSGQTNEKLFF. CDR3 coding DNA: TGTGCCAGCAGTCCCTCGGGACAGACTAATGAAAAACTGTTTTTT. The V gene is TRBV6-1, the J gene TRBJ1-4; 7 bases agree with TRBD1. The CDR3 has 15 residues. The germline V gene has CDR1 MNHNS and CDR2 SASEGT. With 5 bases clipped from V and 2 bases from J, the junction kept 5 bases outside the gene matches.